The count of the clone carrying this TCR beta chain is one. The sample is drawn from a study of T cell changes during pregnancy in multiple sclerosis. TCRdb keeps only in-frame clones here, not all; method: immunoSEQ multiplex PCR. The data contain over 70,000 clones, around 94% of them singletons. V shed 0 bases, J shed 7 bases, and the junction held 17 bases outside the gene matches. Looked up from germline, CDR1 is LGHNA and CDR2 is YSLEER. This CDR3 region has 19 residues. The gene calls are TRBV4-3 and TRBJ2-7; 11 bases agree with TRBD1. Sequences were derived from peripheral blood, sampled in the third trimester of pregnancy. This receptor was obtained from a female donor with multiple sclerosis, enrolled in a pregnancy study. As DNA, the CDR3 is TGCGCCAGCAGCCAAGAACGGGGTGGACAGGGGGCAGGCAGGCTTGAGCAGTACTTC. It is translated as CASSQERGGQGAGRLEQYF.